This TCR beta chain is drawn from a study of CXCR3-negative and CXCR3-positive naive CD8 T cells. The TRB cDNA libraries were prepared by 5' RACE with UMI labels. TCRdb re-called the 5' RACE reads and shows each CDR3 protein once, DNA omitted. The sample spans tens of thousands of distinct CDR3 sequences; the ten largest clones claim about 1%. The CDR3 has 15 residues. Germline values: CDR1 MGHRA, CDR2 YSYEKL. The gene calls are TRBV4-1 and TRBJ1-5; with no DNA, the TCRdb D assignment of TRBD1 cannot be verified. The receptor was isolated from a human donor in good health. Some clones in this sample may be carry-over from other donors' samples. Sequences were obtained from naive CXCR3- CD8+ T cells from blood. The subset here: CD45RO-CCR7+CD27+CD95- naive CD8+ T cells lacking CXCR3 (TNR3-). This CDR3 reads CASSQSGADNQPQHF.